The present T cell receptor beta chain was sequenced within a study of T cell repertoires in cytomegalovirus infection. Study-wide context: Selected CMV epitopes included recently identified HLA-C-restricted ones as well as well-studied HLA-B-restricted ones. Public TCR beta signatures provided an indication of both CMV infection and a matching HLA type.

In its sample, this clonotype was seen many times. What it binds is not known. V shed 8 bases and J shed 5 bases, with 10 bases lying between them. This CDR3 spans 12 amino acids. CDR1 is SGHVS and CDR2 is FNYEAQ in the germline V gene. TCRdb re-called the reads with MiXCR, one entry per CDR3 protein. The table lists around 770,000 distinct CDR3 sequences, about 27% of them singletons. The sequence came from a human donor in good health (CMV status not recorded). Some clones in this sample may be carry-over from other donors' samples. V is TRBV7-6 and J is TRBJ2-1, with D unclear. This material consisted of cultured CD8+ T cells from PBMCs, taken from culture after CMV antigen stimulation. CDR3 sequence: CASEAENNEQFF. CDR3 DNA: TGTGCCAGCGAGGCGGAAAACAATGAGCAGTTCTTC. Using reference TRBV7-6 and TRBJ2-1 for the parts outside the CDR3, the full variable domain is GAGVSQSPRYKVTKRGQDVALRCDPISGHVSLYWYRQALGQGPEFLTYFNYEAQQDKSGLPNDRFSAERPEGSISTLTIQRTEQRDSAMYRCASEAENNEQFFGPGTRLTVL.